One T cell receptor beta chain is described in this entry. The sample is drawn from a study of CD8+CD57+ T cells in acquired aplastic anemia. This CDR3 is built from 15 residues. From germline, CDR1 is SGHRS and CDR2 YFSETQ. The V and J ends lost 0 bases and 2 bases respectively, with 9 bases between them. Selection for sequencing was limited to patients who had shown CD8+CD57+ cell expansion by flow cytometry. No therapy was given to patients before blood sampling. Genomic DNA templated the TCR beta VDJ and CDR3 profiling. TCRdb passed the reads through MiXCR, listing each CDR3 protein once. The data hold about 200,000 distinct CDR3 sequences, with roughly 60% observed a single time.

Material for sequencing was sorted CD4+, CD8+, or CD8+CD57+ T cells (not recorded which) from PBMCs. V gene TRBV5-1 combines with J gene TRBJ1-5, with D perhaps matching TRBD1 (5 bases). This receptor was taken from a human donor with aplastic anemia. The CDR3 protein is CASSLGGAGNQPQHF. The CDR3 bases are TGCGCCAGCAGCTTGGGAGGGGCGGGCAATCAGCCCCAGCATTTT.